The T cell receptor (beta chain) under discussion was sequenced for a study of shared clonotypes between healthy human individuals. Study-level results: Naive subsets tended to show greater estimated richness than memory subsets.

Original handling: ImmunoSEQ junction-only sequences lacked quality scores, so their filtering differed. Some clones are missing from TCRdb's copy, which holds only in-frame ones; the method was immunoSEQ multiplex PCR. The V and J calls and clone size are taken from that table; D and trimming were inferred from the DNA. Of hundreds of thousands of clones listed, 95% to 96% are singletons. Trimming stripped 2 bases from V and 3 bases from J, with 14 bases between. The CDR3 is 16 residues long. CDR1 LGHNT and CDR2 FRNRAP come from the germline V gene. Comment on this clone: Its antigen remains unknown.

Positively selected for CCR7, the CD45RO-negative cells used as naive CD8 cells excluded terminally differentiated effector memory CD45RA+ cells. All donors were Caucasian adults living in Nashville, Tennessee. Sequenced sample: naive CD8+ T cells sorted from blood. This clonotype was sampled from a woman between 25 and 40 years old in good health. This chain uses TRBV12-5 with TRBJ1-5; D may be TRBD1 (5 bases). The CDR3 nucleotides read TGTGCTAGTGGTTTGCCGGGGGGGAGACCCAATCAGCCCCAGCATTTT. It yields the protein CASGLPGGRPNQPQHF.